This T cell receptor (beta chain) was found in a study of T cell changes during pregnancy in multiple sclerosis. Trimming removed 2 bases from V and 0 bases from J, with 14 bases in between. The length of the CDR3 is 17 residues. In germline, CDR1 is MNHEY, CDR2 SMNVEV (reference sequence). Assay used: immunoSEQ multiplex PCR; TCRdb lists only in-frame clones, some missing. The table includes fewer than 65,000 clones, 90% to 95% detected once. V and J are TRBV27 and TRBJ2-1; weak D call: TRBD1 (5 bases). The source of this sequence is a female donor in good health, enrolled as a control in a pregnancy study. Sequenced here: peripheral blood, sampled after pregnancy. As DNA, the CDR3 is TGTGCCAGCAGTTTAGAGTCAGGGATAAGCTCCTACAATGAGCAGTTCTTC. This encodes CASSLESGISSYNEQFF.